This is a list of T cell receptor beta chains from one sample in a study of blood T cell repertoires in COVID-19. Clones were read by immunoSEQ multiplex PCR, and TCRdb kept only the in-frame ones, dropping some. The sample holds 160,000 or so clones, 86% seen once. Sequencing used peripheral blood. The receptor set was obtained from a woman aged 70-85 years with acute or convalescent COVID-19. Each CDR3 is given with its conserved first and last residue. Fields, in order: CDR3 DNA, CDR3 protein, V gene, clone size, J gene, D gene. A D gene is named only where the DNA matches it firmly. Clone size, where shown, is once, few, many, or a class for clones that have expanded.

DNA: TGTGCCAGTACCAGTAGCGGGAGGGCCCGTGCTGAGCAGTTCTTC
CDR3: CASTSSGRARAEQFF
V: TRBV19
size: .
J: TRBJ2-1
D: TRBD2

DNA: TGTGCCAGCAGCTTAGAAGCCGATCAGCCCCAGCATTTT
CDR3: CASSLEADQPQHF
V: TRBV7-2
size: .
J: TRBJ1-5
D: .

DNA: TGTGCCAGCAGCCTAGACAGGGTTTCACCCCTCCACTTT
CDR3: CASSLDRVSPLHF
V: TRBV6-5
size: .
J: TRBJ1-6
D: TRBD1

DNA: TGTGCCAGCAGTTACAAGGGACAGGGTAGCCGAGAGACCCAGTACTTC
CDR3: CASSYKGQGSRETQYF
V: TRBV6-2/TRBV6-3
size: .
J: TRBJ2-5
D: TRBD1

DNA: TGCGCCAGCAGCCAAGATCACTCGGGGGGGCTTTACACTGAAGCTTTCTTT
CDR3: CASSQDHSGGLYTEAFF
V: TRBV4-3
size: .
J: TRBJ1-1
D: .

DNA: TGTGCCAGCAGTTACACGGGGGTGACCTACAATGAGCAGTTCTTC
CDR3: CASSYTGVTYNEQFF
V: TRBV6-5
size: .
J: TRBJ2-1
D: .

DNA: TGTGCCAGCAGTTACGTTCTACAGGGTCCCTACGAGCAGTACTTC
CDR3: CASSYVLQGPYEQYF
V: TRBV6-5
size: .
J: TRBJ2-7
D: .

DNA: TGTGCCAGTAGTATAGGAGCAGGAACTAATGAAAAACTGTTTTTT
CDR3: CASSIGAGTNEKLFF
V: TRBV19
size: .
J: TRBJ1-4
D: .

DNA: TGTGCCAGCAGTTATAGCAATCAGCCCCAGCATTTT
CDR3: CASSYSNQPQHF
V: TRBV7-2
size: .
J: TRBJ1-5
D: .

DNA: TGCGCCAGCAGCCAACCGGGACTAGCGGGTCACCAGCCCTACGAGCAGTACTTC
CDR3: CASSQPGLAGHQPYEQYF
V: TRBV4-1
size: .
J: TRBJ2-7
D: TRBD2

DNA: TGTGCCTGGAAGAGACAGGGGGAGTTATACGAGCAGTACTTC
CDR3: CAWKRQGELYEQYF
V: TRBV30
size: .
J: TRBJ2-7
D: TRBD1

DNA: TGTGCCAGCAACCAAGGGGGGGCCCAGCATTTT
CDR3: CASNQGGAQHF
V: TRBV6-5
size: .
J: TRBJ1-5
D: .

DNA: TGCGCCAGCAGCGCGGGACAGGGGTTACGGAATGAAAAACTGTTTTTT
CDR3: CASSAGQGLRNEKLFF
V: TRBV5-1
size: .
J: TRBJ1-4
D: TRBD1

DNA: TGTGCCAGCAGCTTCTCGGGACAGTTGAACACTGAAGCTTTCTTT
CDR3: CASSFSGQLNTEAFF
V: TRBV7-2
size: few
J: TRBJ1-1
D: TRBD1

DNA: TGTGCCAGCAGCCCGGGAGTTTATGGCTACACCTTC
CDR3: CASSPGVYGYTF
V: TRBV9
size: .
J: TRBJ1-2
D: .

DNA: TGCGCCAGCAGCCAAGATCGGGGACAGGGCTCTGAAAAACTGTTTTTT
CDR3: CASSQDRGQGSEKLFF
V: TRBV4-1
size: .
J: TRBJ1-4
D: TRBD1

DNA: TGTGCCAGCAGTTCACTTCACCGCAATCAGCCCCAGCATTTT
CDR3: CASSSLHRNQPQHF
V: TRBV6-5
size: few
J: TRBJ1-5
D: .

DNA: TGCGCCAGCAGCTTCCCCGACAGAAACACCGGGGAGCTGTTTTTT
CDR3: CASSFPDRNTGELFF
V: TRBV5-1
size: .
J: TRBJ2-2
D: .

DNA: TGTGCCAGCAGTTACGACAGAAACACCGGGGAGCTGTTTTTT
CDR3: CASSYDRNTGELFF
V: TRBV6-2/TRBV6-3
size: .
J: TRBJ2-2
D: .

DNA: TGTGCCAGCAGTGATACAGGGGTTAGGTACACTGAAGCTTTCTTT
CDR3: CASSDTGVRYTEAFF
V: TRBV2
size: .
J: TRBJ1-1
D: TRBD1

DNA: TGTGCCATCAGCGTGGGGAGGGAAGCTTTCTTT
CDR3: CAISVGREAFF
V: TRBV10-3
size: .
J: TRBJ1-1
D: .

DNA: TGTGCCAGCAGTGCGGACAGGGTTACGAACACCGGGGAGCTGTTTTTT
CDR3: CASSADRVTNTGELFF
V: TRBV6-1
size: once
J: TRBJ2-2
D: TRBD1

DNA: TGCGCCAGCATTTTAGGTGTCGGGGAGAATGAGCAGTTCTTC
CDR3: CASILGVGENEQFF
V: TRBV5-1
size: .
J: TRBJ2-1
D: .

DNA: TGTGCCAGCAGCCTATACAGGGATAGGTACTATGGCTACACCTTC
CDR3: CASSLYRDRYYGYTF
V: TRBV7-9
size: .
J: TRBJ1-2
D: .

DNA: TGTGCCAGCAGTTCAAACAGGGACGCGGACGGCTACACCTTC
CDR3: CASSSNRDADGYTF
V: TRBV27
size: .
J: TRBJ1-2
D: .

DNA: TGCGCCAGCAGTCAGCAGGGCGGGGAGCTGTTTTTT
CDR3: CASSQQGGELFF
V: TRBV10-2
size: .
J: TRBJ2-2
D: .

DNA: TGCGCCAGCAGCGGGGGGGACTTCCAAGAGACCCAGTACTTC
CDR3: CASSGGDFQETQYF
V: TRBV5-1
size: .
J: TRBJ2-5
D: TRBD2

DNA: TGTGCCAGCAGGTACCAACCGGACAGCCCTAAGGAGCAGTACTTC
CDR3: CASRYQPDSPKEQYF
V: TRBV6-2/TRBV6-3
size: .
J: TRBJ2-7
D: .

DNA: TGTGCCAGCAGCTTAACGGGGGGAGCAGGGATGAACACTGAAGCTTTCTTT
CDR3: CASSLTGGAGMNTEAFF
V: TRBV7-2
size: .
J: TRBJ1-1
D: .

DNA: TGTGCCAGCAGTTTCGTAGGGGTTGAAAAACTGTTTTTT
CDR3: CASSFVGVEKLFF
V: TRBV12-3/TRBV12-4
size: .
J: TRBJ1-4
D: .

DNA: TGTGCCAGCAGTCCCCTGACTGAGTATGGCTACACCTTC
CDR3: CASSPLTEYGYTF
V: TRBV2
size: .
J: TRBJ1-2
D: .

DNA: TGTGCCAGCTCGCCCGGGGTAACAGATACGCAGTATTTT
CDR3: CASSPGVTDTQYF
V: TRBV28
size: .
J: TRBJ2-3
D: .

DNA: TGTGCCAGCAGCTTAGAACCCTCAACCCACTCCGCAGGGGCCAACGTCCTGACTTTC
CDR3: CASSLEPSTHSAGANVLTF
V: TRBV11-2
size: .
J: TRBJ2-6
D: .

DNA: TGTGCCAGCAGCTCATCTCCGACCGGGACTAGCGGGAGGGCCAAAGAGACCCAGTACTTC
CDR3: CASSSSPTGTSGRAKETQYF
V: TRBV7-6
size: .
J: TRBJ2-5
D: TRBD2

DNA: TGCGCCAGCAGCCAAGCGCAGGGCTACGAGCAGTACTTC
CDR3: CASSQAQGYEQYF
V: TRBV4-1
size: few
J: TRBJ2-7
D: .

DNA: TGTGCCAGCAGTGCCTGGCGGCAGGGAAGGACTGAAGCTTTCTTT
CDR3: CASSAWRQGRTEAFF
V: TRBV6-2/TRBV6-3
size: .
J: TRBJ1-1
D: .

DNA: TGTGCCAGCAGTGACGGAGTCCCAATCCACTATGGCTACACCTTC
CDR3: CASSDGVPIHYGYTF
V: TRBV6-1
size: .
J: TRBJ1-2
D: .

DNA: TGTGCCAGCAGTGGCGGGCGGCGGCAGCCCCAGCATTTT
CDR3: CASSGGRRQPQHF
V: TRBV27
size: .
J: TRBJ1-5
D: .

DNA: TGTGCCAGCAGCCTGGGACAGGGGAATTCACCCCTCCACTTT
CDR3: CASSLGQGNSPLHF
V: TRBV6-5
size: .
J: TRBJ1-6
D: TRBD1

DNA: TGCGCCAGCAGCTTGGAGTCTCCAGGGGTGAACACTGAAGCTTTCTTT
CDR3: CASSLESPGVNTEAFF
V: TRBV5-1
size: .
J: TRBJ1-1
D: .

DNA: TGCGCCAGCAGACCCGGTCCGAGCGGGGGGGGCAATGAGCAGTTCTTC
CDR3: CASRPGPSGGGNEQFF
V: TRBV10-1
size: .
J: TRBJ2-1
D: TRBD2

DNA: TGTGCCAGTAGTTCTACGAGGAGCTCTGGAAACACCATATATTTT
CDR3: CASSSTRSSGNTIYF
V: TRBV19
size: .
J: TRBJ1-3
D: .

DNA: TGTGCCAGCAGCTTTTTCTTTGGGACAGATAACACCGGGGAGCTGTTTTTT
CDR3: CASSFFFGTDNTGELFF
V: TRBV5-4
size: .
J: TRBJ2-2
D: TRBD1

DNA: TGTGCCACCCGGACTAGCGGGAGCCCCAGGGATACGCAGTATTTT
CDR3: CATRTSGSPRDTQYF
V: TRBV6-5
size: .
J: TRBJ2-3
D: TRBD2

DNA: TGTGCCAGCAGTTACTCCCCCGGCAGGGGGCCTGATCAGCCCCAGCATTTT
CDR3: CASSYSPGRGPDQPQHF
V: TRBV6-2/TRBV6-3
size: .
J: TRBJ1-5
D: TRBD1

DNA: TGTGCCAGCAGTACCCGACAGGGGAACACTGAAGCTTTCTTT
CDR3: CASSTRQGNTEAFF
V: TRBV6-2/TRBV6-3
size: .
J: TRBJ1-1
D: TRBD1

DNA: TGTGCCAGCTTATTCCAGGGGGCTAATGAGCAGTTCTTC
CDR3: CASLFQGANEQFF
V: TRBV28
size: .
J: TRBJ2-1
D: TRBD1

DNA: TGTGCCTGGAGCCAGGGGGTCCCCCCGGAGACCCAGTACTTC
CDR3: CAWSQGVPPETQYF
V: TRBV30
size: .
J: TRBJ2-5
D: TRBD1

DNA: TGCGCCAGCAGCTCCGACAGGGGGGCCTACAATGAGCAGTTCTTC
CDR3: CASSSDRGAYNEQFF
V: TRBV5-1
size: .
J: TRBJ2-1
D: TRBD1

DNA: TGTGCCAGCAACAAAGCGGGGCTTAGCAATCAGCCCCAGCATTTT
CDR3: CASNKAGLSNQPQHF
V: TRBV9
size: .
J: TRBJ1-5
D: .

DNA: TGTGCCAGCAGTGCGGACAGGAGCGGCTACACCTTC
CDR3: CASSADRSGYTF
V: TRBV2
size: .
J: TRBJ1-2
D: TRBD1

DNA: TGTGCCTGGAGTGTACGCCGACAGAAAGGCTATGGCTACACCTTC
CDR3: CAWSVRRQKGYGYTF
V: TRBV30
size: .
J: TRBJ1-2
D: .

DNA: TGCGCCAGCAGCCGGAGAGCAAATGAGCAGTTCTTC
CDR3: CASSRRANEQFF
V: TRBV4-3
size: .
J: TRBJ2-1
D: .

DNA: TGTGCCAGCCGGACATCGGGAGGCACTGAAGCTTTCTTT
CDR3: CASRTSGGTEAFF
V: TRBV6-6
size: once
J: TRBJ1-1
D: .

DNA: TGTGCCAGCAGCTTAGTACAGGCCCAAGAGACCCAGTACTTC
CDR3: CASSLVQAQETQYF
V: TRBV7-9
size: .
J: TRBJ2-5
D: .